Below, 31 T cell receptor beta chains from the same sample are listed, as sequenced in a study of human T cells and chemical hapten exposure. This sample's time point: patch test 2, 6 weeks after DPC sensitization. This sample's treatment: therapeutic diphenylcyclopropenone sensitization with weekly scalp DPC. TCRdb re-called the RACE reads with MiXCR, one entry per CDR3 protein. The sample lists 360,000 or so distinct CDR3 sequences, just under 6.5% occurring once. Sample: whole blood, taken in connection with sensitization to the hapten diphenylcyclopropenone (DPC). These receptors were collected from a woman between 18 and 29 years old with alopecia areata. Some clones in this sample may be carry-over from other donors' samples.

This clonotype showed up just a few times. This rearrangement joins TRBV29-1 to TRBJ1-3; D might be TRBD1 (5 bases). The CDR3 has 14 amino acids. V was shortened by 4 bases and J by 4 bases, with 14 bases between the two germline ends. Germline V gene data show CDR1 as SQVTM and CDR2 as ANQGSEA. The CDR3 DNA is TGCAGCGTTGCTGGAGGGGACCCAGGAAACACCATATATTTT. Amino acids: CSVAGGDPGNTIYF.

The chain couples TRBV29-1 to TRBJ2-1; D perhaps matches TRBD2 (6 bases). The CDR3 extends over 13 amino acids. Per germline, CDR1 SQVTM and CDR2 ANQGSEA. The V end lost 6 bases, the J end lost 9 bases, and 18 bases lay between the germline ends. CDR3 region: CSVIPGLGGEQFF. In nucleotides, the CDR3 is TGCAGCGTCATACCGGGACTCGGAGGTGAGCAGTTCTTC.

This clonotype was recorded at least ten times. J is TRBJ2-1 and V is TRBV12-3 or TRBV12-4; D remains unclear. This CDR3 comprises 12 residues. V was shortened by 6 bases and J by 8 bases, with 11 bases between the two germline ends. The CDR3 nucleotides read TGTGCCAGCAGCGGGCCCTCAGATGAGCAGTTCTTC. Amino acids: CASSGPSDEQFF.

Comment on this clonotype: With a much larger clone just one base away, this may be a read error. The chain couples TRBV5-4 to TRBJ2-1, with 12 bases fitting TRBD2. Germline CDR1 reads SGHNT; CDR2 reads YYREEE (reference sequence). The CDR3 loop spans 15 amino acids. CDR3 amino acids: CVSSIRLAGVNEQFF. The CDR3 nucleotides are TGTGTCAGCAGCATTAGACTAGCGGGGGTCAATGAGCAGTTCTTC.

V gene TRBV12-3 or TRBV12-4 combines with J gene TRBJ1-4; 9 bases are shared with TRBD1. With V trimmed by 8 bases and J by 2 bases, 15 bases remained unmatched. CDR3 length equals 18 residues. CDR3: CASSPGQGHISTNEKLFF. CDR3 bases: TGTGCCAGCTCCCCGGGACAGGGACATATCAGTACTAATGAAAAACTGTTTTTT.

This clonotype was detected ten times or more. J is TRBJ1-1 and V is TRBV18; 8 bases align to TRBD1. Germline V lookup: CDR1 KGHSH, CDR2 LQKENI. The CDR3 loop spans 15 amino acids. The J segment lost 4 bases and the V segment lost 5 bases, leaving 9 bases of the junction unmatched. The CDR3 loop reads CASSSDRDVVTEAFF. The CDR3 DNA reads TGTGCCAGCTCATCGGACAGGGACGTTGTCACTGAAGCTTTCTTT.

This sequence joins TRBV9 and TRBJ1-1; D ambiguous. With 0 bases removed from V and 1 base from J, the gap between germline ends came to 7 bases. Germline CDR1 reads SGDLS; CDR2 reads YYNGEE. CDR3 length equals 14 residues. CDR3 DNA: TGTGCCAGCAGCGTAGGAGGGAGGAACACTGAAGCTTTCTTT. Translation: CASSVGGRNTEAFF.

This sequence joins TRBV5-1 and TRBJ2-1, with a weak D call TRBD1 (6 bases). Germline V gene sequence: CDR1 SGHRS, CDR2 YFSETQ. This CDR3 is built from 14 residues. V lost 6 bases and J lost 9, with 19 bases in between. The CDR3 loop is CASKGDDSGGEQFF. The CDR3 DNA reads as TGCGCCAGCAAGGGGGACGATTCTGGGGGTGAGCAGTTCTTC.

The sample holds a few counts of this clonotype. The chain links TRBV29-1 to TRBJ2-6; no definite D call. Germline lookup yields CDR1 SQVTM and CDR2 ANQGSEA. The CDR3 is 12 amino acids. V lost 4 bases and J lost 1, with 2 bases in between. The CDR3: CSVASGANVLTF. The CDR3 DNA is TGCAGCGTTGCGTCTGGGGCCAACGTCCTGACTTTC.

This clonotype was picked up many times. The genes are TRBV5-6 and TRBJ1-2; no clear D gene. Germline V gene lookup returns CDR1 SGHDT and CDR2 YYEEEE. Trimming shortened V by 4 bases and J by 0 bases, and 7 bases separated the two germline ends. The CDR3 covers 13 residues. The CDR3: CASSEGANYGYTF. In nucleotides, the CDR3 is TGTGCCAGCAGCGAAGGAGCTAACTATGGCTACACCTTC.

Only a few counts were recorded for this clonotype. In DNA, the CDR3 is TGTGCTAGTGGTCCACCGGGCACCGGGGAGCTGTTTTTT. This encodes CASGPPGTGELFF. V usage is TRBV12-5 and J usage is TRBJ2-2; unclear D gene. Per the germline V gene, CDR1 is LGHNT and CDR2 is FRNRAP. Deletions cut 5 bases from V and 4 bases from J, with 8 bases between. The CDR3 extends over 13 amino acids.

The rearrangement uses TRBV20-1 and TRBJ1-1; the D is unclear. V was pared by 0 bases and J by 5 bases, with 19 bases between. CDR3 length: 16 amino acids. Germline V gives CDR1 DFQATT, CDR2 SNEGSKA (reference sequence). DNA of the CDR3: TGCAGTGCTAGAGATCAGGCTCGGGGATCATGGACTGAAGCTTTCTTT. Amino acids: CSARDQARGSWTEAFF.

This clonotype came up many times. The rearrangement links TRBV12-3 or TRBV12-4 to TRBJ1-1, with D unresolved. This CDR3 has 13 residues. Trimming cost V 4 bases and J 3 bases, with 9 bases left between them. The CDR3: CASSSRTYTEAFF. For the CDR3, the DNA is TGTGCCAGCAGTTCCCGCACGTACACTGAAGCTTTCTTT.

This clonotype was picked up many times. This sequence joins TRBV25-1 and TRBJ1-4; possibly TRBD1 for D (5 bases). The CDR3 spans 16 residues. The germline V gene encodes CDR1 MGHDK and CDR2 SYGVNS. V was trimmed by 2 bases and J by 8 bases, leaving 18 bases between them. CDR3 nucleotides: TGTGCCAGCAGTGAAGGAGGTGGGGGAAATGGCGAAAAACTGTTTTTT. Translating gives CASSEGGGGNGEKLFF.

The V call is TRBV7-3, the J call TRBJ2-3; D may be TRBD1 or TRBD2 (5 bases each). CDR1 and CDR2 (germline): SGHTA, FQGTGA. CDR3 length equals 16 residues. V lost 5 bases, J lost 3 bases, and 18 bases lay in between. CDR3 nucleotides: TGTGCCAGCAGCCCGATCGAGAGGGGCCTGACAGATACGCAGTATTTT. It encodes CASSPIERGLTDTQYF.

The rearrangement links TRBV7-9 to TRBJ1-2; 9 bases fit TRBD1. The CDR3 is made up of 16 amino acids. The ends lost 4 bases at V and 5 bases at J; junction bases unmatched: 11. CDR1 SEHNR and CDR2 FQNEAQ come from the germline V gene (reference sequence). CDR3 sequence (DNA): TGTGCCAGCAGCTCCACCCAGGGGACAGGGTATTATGGCTACACCTTC. Residues: CASSSTQGTGYYGYTF.

This clonotype was detected only a few times. The chain joins TRBV12-3 or TRBV12-4 to TRBJ2-3; 8 bases align to TRBD2. The ends lost 2 bases at V and 12 bases at J; junction bases unmatched: 19. The CDR3 runs to 17 residues. The CDR3 sequence is CASSLFPTSGNALGQYF. For the CDR3, the DNA is TGTGCCAGCAGTTTATTCCCAACTAGCGGTAACGCTCTGGGTCAGTATTTT.

This clonotype was recorded many times. This chain uses TRBV2 with TRBJ1-1, with D possibly matching TRBD1 (5 bases). The V gene's germline CDR1 is SNHLY and CDR2 FYNNEI. V gave up 6 bases and J gave up 1 base, with 9 bases separating them. This CDR3 region has 13 residues. The CDR3 DNA reads TGTGCCAGCAGGGGGGGACGGAACACTGAAGCTTTCTTT. Protein sequence: CASRGGRNTEAFF.

A few counts support this clonotype. This chain uses TRBV11-1 with TRBJ2-3, with 7 bases lining up with TRBD1. CDR3 length: 17 amino acids. J was trimmed by 7 bases and V by 5 bases; bases with no gene match: 18. The germline CDR1 and CDR2 sequences are SGHAT and FQDESV (reference sequence). The CDR3: CASSPQERQGVSYTQYF. The CDR3 DNA follows: TGTGCCAGCAGCCCTCAAGAGCGCCAGGGGGTGTCGTATACGCAGTATTTT. Using reference TRBV11-1 and TRBJ2-3 for the parts outside the CDR3, the full variable domain is EAEVAQSPRYKITEKSQAVAFWCDPISGHATLYWYRQILGQGPELLVQFQDESVVDDSQLPKDRFSAERLKGVDSTLKIQPAELGDSAMYLCASSPQERQGVSYTQYFGPGTRLTVL.

This clonotype was counted at least ten times. The V gene is TRBV12-3 or TRBV12-4, the J gene TRBJ2-1, with D perhaps TRBD1 or TRBD2 (6 bases each). The V and J ends lost 3 bases and 7 bases respectively, with 13 bases between them. This CDR3 region has 14 residues. The CDR3: CASSFTGGMNEQFF. The CDR3 bases are TGTGCCAGCAGTTTTACCGGGGGCATGAATGAGCAGTTCTTC.

The chain combines TRBV4-1 with TRBJ2-3; D not resolved. Trimming removed 0 bases from V and 0 bases from J, with 4 bases in between. This CDR3 is built from 14 residues. Germline CDR1 MGHRA, CDR2 YSYEKL. In nucleotides, the CDR3 is TGCGCCAGCAGCCAAGAGGCGAGCACAGATACGCAGTATTTT. Protein: CASSQEASTDTQYF.

The J gene is TRBJ1-1, the V gene TRBV18, with TRBD1 as a possible D gene (6 bases). The germline V gene has CDR1 KGHSH and CDR2 LQKENI. This CDR3 region has 13 residues. Trimming pared 5 bases from V and 5 bases from J, leaving 12 bases between. The CDR3 region is CASSDSTGTEAFF. CDR3 bases: TGTGCCAGCTCAGATTCGACAGGAACTGAAGCTTTCTTT.

This clonotype was seen many times. The rearrangement links TRBV29-1 to TRBJ1-2; D perhaps matches TRBD1 (5 bases). The CDR3 runs 10 residues. CDR1 and CDR2 (germline): SQVTM, ANQGSEA. CDR3 coding DNA: TGCTCTACTAGGGGTAACGGCTACACCTTC. This gives the protein CSTRGNGYTF.

This clonotype was detected ten times or more. J is TRBJ1-1 and V is TRBV16; 8 nucleotides line up with TRBD1. V trimming: 6 bases; J trimming: 7 bases; junction bases outside the gene matches: 4. Germline lookup yields CDR1 KGHSY and CDR2 FQNENV. This CDR3 has 12 amino acids. CDR3 bases: TGTGCCAGCAGACAGGGGGGGGTTGAAGCTTTCTTT. This gives the protein CASRQGGVEAFF.

The V gene is TRBV5-1, the J gene TRBJ1-3; perhaps TRBD1 as D (5 bases). The CDR3 runs 15 residues. V dropped 9 bases and J dropped 1 base, with 17 bases sitting between them. Looked up from germline, CDR1 is SGHRS and CDR2 is YFSETQ. The CDR3, as DNA: TGCGCCATCAGGATTTTGGGGGAGTCTGGAAACACCATATATTTT. Protein product: CAIRILGESGNTIYF.

This clonotype was counted at least ten times. V is TRBV20-1 and J is TRBJ1-4, with D possibly matching TRBD1 (6 bases). The CDR3 loop spans 15 amino acids. Deletions cut 3 bases from V and 0 bases from J, with 11 bases between. Germline CDR1 and CDR2: DFQATT and SNEGSKA (reference sequence). CDR3 loop: CSASRAGATNEKLFF. DNA of the CDR3: TGCAGTGCTAGTAGGGCAGGGGCAACTAATGAAAAACTGTTTTTT.

At least ten counts were recorded for this clonotype. The CDR3 spells CSARPPPFLDEKLFF. CDR3 nucleotide sequence: TGCAGTGCTAGACCCCCTCCCTTCTTGGATGAAAAACTGTTTTTT. The chain links TRBV20-1 to TRBJ1-4, with D hard to call. The CDR3 extends over 15 amino acids. Germline CDR1 is DFQATT and CDR2 is SNEGSKA (reference sequence). Between the trimmed V and J ends, which lost 2 bases and 6 bases, there was a span of 16 bases.

This clonotype was seen more than once but under ten times. The V call is TRBV6-5, the J call TRBJ2-7, with 7 bases identical to TRBD1. Germline lookup yields CDR1 MNHEY and CDR2 SVGAGI. The V segment lost 2 bases and the J segment 5 bases; nucleotides outside the gene matches: 6. This CDR3 comprises 14 residues. CDR3 DNA sequence: TGTGCCAGCAGTTACCGGACAGGTTTACACGAGCAGTACTTC. Amino acids: CASSYRTGLHEQYF.

This clonotype occurred a few times. V usage is TRBV29-1 and J usage is TRBJ2-1, with D possibly being TRBD2 (5 bases). The CDR3 is made up of 15 amino acids. Deletions cut 1 base from V and 4 bases from J, with 14 bases between. Germline V gene data show CDR1 as SQVTM and CDR2 as ANQGSEA. CDR3 in DNA: TGCAGCGTTGAAGGGGAACAGCGGATATACAATGAGCAGTTCTTC. Its protein is CSVEGEQRIYNEQFF.

This clonotype turned up a few times. The V call is TRBV25-1, the J call TRBJ1-6, with TRBD1 identical over 7 bases. The germline V gene encodes CDR1 MGHDK and CDR2 SYGVNS. With V trimmed by 10 bases and J by 8 bases, 8 bases remained unmatched. This CDR3 region has 13 residues. CDR3 protein: CATRAGGDSPLHF. The CDR3 DNA reads TGTGCCACCCGGGCAGGGGGTGATTCACCCCTCCACTTT.

This chain uses TRBV28 with TRBJ2-3; 10 nucleotides agree with TRBD2. The V and J ends lost 5 bases and 2 bases, in that order; junction bases with no gene match: 4. This CDR3 comprises 15 residues. CDR1 and CDR2 (germline): MDHEN, SYDVKM. CDR3 coding DNA: TGTGCCAGCAGTCCCGGGACTAGCGTCACAGATACGCAGTATTTT. This sequence encodes CASSPGTSVTDTQYF. The full variable domain, completed using reference TRBV28 and TRBJ2-3, is DVKVTQSSRYLVKRTGEKVFLECVQDMDHENMFWYRQDPGLGLRLIYFSYDVKMKEKGDIPEGYSVSREKKERFSLILESASTNQTSMYLCASSPGTSVTDTQYFGPGTRLTVL.